The 29 T cell receptor beta chains presented below share a single source sample, sequenced in a study of OX40 agonist ivuxolimab in advanced cancers. Library creation used the immunoSEQ multiplex PCR assay. The clones in this table, taken by TCRdb from immuneACCESS, are in-frame only. Not every clone is retained; where verified, under half of the shortfall comes from an unresolved V gene, and the cause of the rest is unknown. The sample yields roughly 76,000 clones; around four fifths were counted once. The top ten hold approximately 5.6% of the sample. The sequences come from CD4+ or CD8+ T cells sorted from blood, collected in a trial of the OX40 agonist ivuxolimab. The receptors were sampled from an adult with an advanced solid tumor such as melanoma, head and neck, liver or kidney cancer.

The gene calls are TRBV7-9 and TRBJ2-2, with D unclear. There are 10 residues in the CDR3. Germline values: CDR1 SEHNR, CDR2 FQNEAQ (reference sequence). V lost 10 bases and J lost 2, with 2 bases in between. The CDR3, as DNA: TGTGCCACCAACACCGGGGAGCTGTTTTTT. This codes for CATNTGELFF.

The table lists this clone with a few counts. V usage is TRBV7-2 and J usage is TRBJ1-2; D gene unclear. The V and J ends lost 1 base and 7 bases respectively, with 4 bases between them. There are 11 residues in the CDR3. Germline V gives CDR1 SGHTA, CDR2 FQGNSA. The CDR3 here is CASSLGRGYTF. Here the CDR3 DNA reads TGTGCCAGCAGCTTAGGACGTGGCTACACCTTC. Full variable domain (missing parts from reference TRBV7-2 and TRBJ1-2): GAGVSQSPSNKVTEKGKDVELRCDPISGHTALYWYRQSLGQGLEFLIYFQGNSAPDKSGLPSDRFSAERTGGSVSTLTIQRTQQEDSAVYLCASSLGRGYTFGSGTRLTVV.

This chain links TRBV5-1 with TRBJ1-1; the D gene is possibly TRBD1 (5 bases). The CDR3 consists of 13 residues. Between the trimmed V and J ends, which lost 3 bases and 7 bases, there was a span of 13 bases. In germline, CDR1 is SGHRS, CDR2 YFSETQ. The CDR3 DNA is TGCGCCAGCAGCTCCTGGGGGGGGAGTGAAGCTTTCTTT. This sequence encodes CASSSWGGSEAFF.

V and J are TRBV7-9 and TRBJ2-5; no reliable D call. The CDR3 has 12 amino acids. Trimming stripped 4 bases from V and 4 bases from J, with 7 bases between. The germline gives CDR1 SEHNR, CDR2 FQNEAQ (reference sequence). The CDR3 DNA follows: TGTGCCAGCAGCTCATGGTCAGAGACCCAGTACTTC. Amino acid sequence: CASSSWSETQYF. The full variable domain, rest sourced from reference TRBV7-9 and TRBJ2-5, is DTGVSQNPRHKITKRGQNVTFRCDPISEHNRLYWYRQTLGQGPEFLTYFQNEAQLEKSRLLSDRFSAERPKGSFSTLEIQRTEQGDSAMYLCASSSWSETQYFGPGTRLLVL.

This clone showed up just a few times. V usage is TRBV5-4 and J usage is TRBJ2-7; 11 bases are a match to TRBD1. From germline, CDR1 is SGHNT and CDR2 YYREEE (reference sequence). The CDR3 consists of 15 residues. J gave up 4 bases and V 4 bases, and 7 bases lay outside the gene matches. The CDR3 DNA follows: TGTGCCAGCAGCCCGGACAGGGGGCGACGTTACGAGCAGTACTTC. It yields the protein CASSPDRGRRYEQYF. Variable domain in full (rest from reference TRBV5-4 and TRBJ2-7): ETGVTQSPTHLIKTRGQQVTLRCSSQSGHNTVSWYQQALGQGPQFIFQYYREEENGRGNFPPRFSGLQFPNYSSELNVNALELDDSALYLCASSPDRGRRYEQYFGPGTRLTVT.

The J gene is TRBJ2-7, the V gene TRBV6-5; the D gene is possibly TRBD1 (5 bases). Germline-derived CDR1 and CDR2 are MNHEY and SVGAGI. CDR3 length: 14 amino acids. Between the trimmed V and J ends, which lost 3 bases and 2 bases, there was a span of 11 bases. In DNA, the CDR3 is TGTGCCAGCAGTTATGGGGAAGGGGCCTACGAGCAGTACTTC. Translating gives CASSYGEGAYEQYF.

This sequence joins TRBV7-3 and TRBJ2-5; 8 bases are shared with TRBD1. CDR1 and CDR2 from the germline V gene are SGHTA and FQGTGA. CDR3 length equals 16 residues. The junction had 7 bases not matched to a gene; V was cut back by 2 bases and J by 2 bases. CDR3 nucleotide sequence: TGTGCCAGCAGCTTATGGGGGACAGGTCTACAAGAGACCCAGTACTTC. This sequence encodes CASSLWGTGLQETQYF.

The chain combines TRBV27 with TRBJ2-7; D not resolved. This CDR3 spans 16 amino acids. The V gene's germline CDR1 is MNHEY and CDR2 SMNVEV (reference sequence). V was cut by 4 bases and J by 0 bases, with 16 bases left in between. The CDR3 DNA reads as TGTGCCAGCAGTTATAAAGGTGGCGGTCTCTCCTACGAGCAGTACTTC. Protein product: CASSYKGGGLSYEQYF.

This clone was seen only once. The chain recombines TRBV2 with TRBJ2-5; 7 nucleotides agree with TRBD2. The junction had 11 bases not matched to a gene; V was cut back by 5 bases and J by 2 bases. The CDR3 is made up of 16 amino acids. Germline CDR1 and CDR2: SNHLY and FYNNEI. The CDR3 loop reads CASSQRGAGLQETQYF. For the CDR3, the DNA is TGTGCCAGCAGTCAGCGGGGAGCGGGGCTTCAAGAGACCCAGTACTTC. Drawing the rest from reference TRBV2 and TRBJ2-5, the complete variable domain is EPEVTQTPSHQVTQMGQEVILRCVPISNHLYFYWYRQILGQKVEFLVSFYNNEISEKSEIFDDQFSVERPDGSNFTLKIRSTKLEDSAMYFCASSQRGAGLQETQYFGPGTRLLVL.

This clone has only one observation. The chain uses TRBV5-4 and TRBJ1-6; D is perhaps TRBD1 (5 bases). From germline, CDR1 is SGHNT and CDR2 YYREEE (reference sequence). Trimming left V 4 bases short and J 9 bases short, with 17 bases between. The CDR3 has 15 residues. The CDR3: CASSHPERGTSPLHF. CDR3 coding DNA: TGTGCCAGCAGCCATCCCGAGAGGGGTACTTCACCCCTCCACTTT.

This rearrangement joins TRBV10-3 to TRBJ2-5; 10 bases line up with TRBD2. Germline V CDR1 and CDR2: ENHRY, SYGVKD. The CDR3 length is 19 residues. V was clipped by 2 bases and J by 0 bases; unmatched bases: 12. CDR3: CAISEVSLGLAGDQETQYF. CDR3 bases: TGTGCCATCAGTGAGGTCAGCCTTGGGCTAGCGGGGGACCAAGAGACCCAGTACTTC.

The V gene is TRBV5-6, the J gene TRBJ1-3; tentative D call: TRBD1 (5 bases). V was shortened by 4 bases and J by 0 bases, with 14 bases between the two germline ends. Per germline, CDR1 SGHDT and CDR2 YYEEEE. The CDR3 covers 16 residues. The CDR3 loop is CASSPTGTNSGNTIYF. Written as DNA, the CDR3 is TGTGCCAGCAGCCCGACCGGGACGAACTCTGGAAACACCATATATTTT.

V gene TRBV29-1 combines with J gene TRBJ1-2; TRBD1 agrees at 7 bases. CDR3 length equals 14 residues. Trimming removed 7 bases from V and 2 bases from J; junction bases left unmatched: 10. Germline V CDR1 and CDR2: SQVTM, ANQGSEA. This CDR3 is CSAKQGISNYGYTF. As DNA, the CDR3 is TGCAGCGCTAAACAGGGGATATCGAACTATGGCTACACCTTC.

This sequence joins TRBV7-2 and TRBJ2-3, with 8 bases identical to TRBD2. V gave up 5 bases and J gave up 1 base; unmatched junction bases: 2. The CDR3 is 14 residues long. Per germline, CDR1 SGHTA and CDR2 FQGNSA. In nucleotides, the CDR3 is TGTGCCAGCAGCCCCGGGGGGGGCACAGATACGCAGTATTTT. This encodes CASSPGGGTDTQYF.

J is TRBJ2-1 and V is TRBV4-2; D remains ambiguous. Germline CDR1 and CDR2: LGHNA and YNFKEQ. The CDR3 is 15 residues long. V was clipped by 0 bases and J by 5 bases, with 11 bases between them. CDR3 nucleotides: TGTGCCAGCAGCCAAGAAACGGCAGGTCACAATGAGCAGTTCTTC. Its translation: CASSQETAGHNEQFF.

The chain combines TRBV6-5 with TRBJ1-2; weak D call: TRBD1 (6 bases). The ends were cut back, 4 bases at V and 0 bases at J, with 12 bases in the middle. Germline CDR1 reads MNHEY; CDR2 reads SVGAGI. The CDR3 covers 15 residues. The CDR3 sequence: CASSSTGPTNYGYTF. The CDR3 nucleotides read TGTGCCAGCAGTTCCACAGGGCCAACTAACTATGGCTACACCTTC.

In DNA, the CDR3 is TGTGCCTCAGGGGAGCGGAACACTGAAGCTTTCTTT. As protein: CASGERNTEAFF. The chain uses TRBV30 and TRBJ1-1, with a weak D call TRBD1 (6 bases). Germline V gives CDR1 GTSNPN, CDR2 SVGIG (reference sequence). This CDR3 contains 12 residues. Trimming removed 7 bases at V and 1 base at J, with 10 bases between.

The chain employs TRBV7-9 and TRBJ1-1, with TRBD1 matching over 8 bases. Germline CDR1 reads SEHNR; CDR2 reads FQNEAQ (reference sequence). The V gene end was trimmed by 6 bases and the J gene end by 10 bases; junction bases not matched to a gene: 16. The CDR3 extends over 15 amino acids. The CDR3 coding sequence is TGTGCCAGCAGTTTATCGGGACAGGACCTTCTCGGAGCTTTCTTT. This translates into CASSLSGQDLLGAFF.

The CDR3 region has the DNA TGTGCCAGCAGCCAAGATTCCGCAATGGAACTGTTTTTT. It yields the protein CASSQDSAMELFF. The genes are TRBV4-2 and TRBJ1-4; D gene ambiguous. This CDR3 contains 13 residues. CDR1 is LGHNA, CDR2 YNFKEQ, per germline. With 0 bases removed from V and 12 bases from J, the gap between germline ends came to 11 bases.

The chain uses TRBV7-2 and TRBJ2-5; TRBD2 agrees at 8 bases. The J call may be mistaken, given a closer DNA end match to TRBJ2-7. CDR1 is SGHTA and CDR2 is FQGNSA in the germline V gene. The CDR3 runs 14 residues. The CDR3 spells CASSSTSVSYEQYF. The CDR3 coding sequence is TGTGCCAGCAGCTCGACTAGCGTCTCCTACGAGCAGTACTTC.

This chain connects TRBV6-5 to TRBJ1-5; TRBD1 agrees at 7 bases. The V and J ends lost 6 bases and 5 bases, in that order; junction bases with no gene match: 4. The CDR3 totals 13 residues. Germline V gene data show CDR1 as MNHEY and CDR2 as SVGAGI. The CDR3 loop is CASSIQGHQPQHF. CDR3 coding DNA: TGTGCCAGCAGCATACAGGGGCATCAGCCCCAGCATTTT.

This rearrangement joins TRBV28 to TRBJ2-7; D uncertain. This CDR3 has 12 residues. Germline V gives CDR1 MDHEN, CDR2 SYDVKM. With 7 bases removed from V and 2 bases from J, the gap between germline ends came to 9 bases. The CDR3 loop reads CASTRGAYEQYF. Written as DNA, the CDR3 is TGTGCCAGCACCCGCGGAGCCTACGAGCAGTACTTC.

The V and J genes are TRBV19 and TRBJ2-2; TRBD2 matches 8 bases. There are 16 residues in the CDR3. The germline V gene encodes CDR1 LNHDA and CDR2 SQIVND (reference sequence). J gave up 4 bases and V 8 bases, and 12 bases lay outside the gene matches. CDR3 nucleotides: TGTGCCAGTTTCTCTGGGGTAGCGGGATCCACCGGGGAGCTGTTTTTT. Protein product: CASFSGVAGSTGELFF.

The V call is TRBV27, the J call TRBJ1-5, with D tentatively TRBD1 (5 bases). CDR1 is MNHEY, CDR2 SMNVEV, per germline (reference sequence). This CDR3 spans 14 amino acids. V was pared by 3 bases and J by 7 bases, with 13 bases between. CDR3 in amino acids: CASSFRVGKQPQHF. Here the CDR3 DNA reads TGTGCCAGCAGTTTCAGGGTGGGGAAACAGCCCCAGCATTTT.

The rearrangement uses TRBV6-5 and TRBJ2-2; D call uncertain. The germline V and J ends were trimmed by 4 bases and 0 bases, with 9 bases remaining between them. The germline gives CDR1 MNHEY, CDR2 SVGAGI. The CDR3 sequence is 15 residues long. The CDR3 loop is CASSFYRPNTGELFF. The CDR3 DNA is TGTGCCAGCAGTTTTTACAGACCGAACACCGGGGAGCTGTTTTTT.

This sequence joins TRBV4-3 and TRBJ1-2; unclear D gene. Between the trimmed V and J ends, which lost 1 base and 5 bases, there was a span of 17 bases. The CDR3 extends over 16 amino acids. CDR1 is LGHNA, CDR2 YSLEER, per germline. This chain's CDR3 is CASSQASAGPGYGYTF. The CDR3 DNA is TGCGCCAGCAGCCAAGCTTCGGCCGGCCCTGGTTATGGCTACACCTTC.

This sequence joins TRBV7-3 and TRBJ2-2, with D hard to call. The V gene's germline CDR1 is SGHTA and CDR2 FQGTGA. The CDR3 contains 15 residues. V lost 5 bases, J lost 2 bases, and 12 bases lay in between. CDR3 DNA: TGTGCCAGCAGCCCCAGACCCACTAACACCGGGGAGCTGTTTTTT. Translated, it gives CASSPRPTNTGELFF.

The CDR3 bases are TGCGCCAGCAGCTTGGGGCAGGGCGGCGGGGAGCTGTTTTTT. The encoded protein is CASSLGQGGGELFF. This sequence joins TRBV5-1 and TRBJ2-2; D possibly corresponds to TRBD1 (5 bases). The ends were cut back, 0 bases at V and 7 bases at J, with 10 bases in the middle. This CDR3 is 14 amino acids long. Per the germline V gene, CDR1 is SGHRS and CDR2 is YFSETQ.

This chain connects TRBV5-6 to TRBJ1-6; D ambiguous. Germline CDR1 SGHDT, CDR2 YYEEEE. The CDR3 consists of 13 residues. V lost 4 bases and J lost 7, with 9 bases in between. CDR3 amino acids: CASSRPHNSPLHF. In DNA form, the CDR3 reads TGTGCCAGCAGCCGACCACACAATTCACCCCTCCACTTT. The full variable domain, in which reference TRBV5-6 and TRBJ1-6 provide the parts outside the CDR3, is DAGVTQSPTHLIKTRGQQVTLRCSPKSGHDTVSWYQQALGQGPQFIFQYYEEEERQRGNFPDRFSGHQFPNYSSELNVNALLLGDSALYLCASSRPHNSPLHFGNGTRLTVT.